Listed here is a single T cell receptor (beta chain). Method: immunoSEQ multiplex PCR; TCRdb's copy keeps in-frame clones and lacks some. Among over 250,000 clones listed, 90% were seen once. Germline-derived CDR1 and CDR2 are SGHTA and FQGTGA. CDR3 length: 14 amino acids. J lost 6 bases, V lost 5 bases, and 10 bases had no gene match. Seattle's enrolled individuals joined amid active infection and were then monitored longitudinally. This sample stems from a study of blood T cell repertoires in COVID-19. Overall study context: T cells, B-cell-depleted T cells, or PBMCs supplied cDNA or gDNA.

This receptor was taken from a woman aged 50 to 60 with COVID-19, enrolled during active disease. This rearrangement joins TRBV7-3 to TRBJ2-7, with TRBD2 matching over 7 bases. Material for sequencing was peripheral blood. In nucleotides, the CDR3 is TGTGCCAGCAGCCCCGGACTAGATCTTGGCGAGCAGTACTTC. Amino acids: CASSPGLDLGEQYF.